This T cell receptor (beta chain) originates from a study of blood T cell repertoires in COVID-19. The protocol was immunoSEQ multiplex PCR, while the TCRdb copy is restricted to in-frame clones and leaves out a portion. The sample has some 340,000 clones, 65% to 85% seen once. CDR1 LGHNA and CDR2 YNFKEQ come from the germline V gene. Trimming left V 3 bases short and J 4 bases short, with 15 bases between. There are 16 residues in the CDR3. This sequence was found in a man aged 25 to 45 with active or convalescent COVID-19. V gene TRBV4-2 combines with J gene TRBJ2-2; TRBD1 is a possible D gene (5 bases). The source material was peripheral blood. The CDR3 loop is CASSHALGQGTGELFF. CDR3 in DNA: TGTGCCAGCAGCCATGCCTTGGGGCAGGGCACCGGGGAGCTGTTTTTT.